The 27 T cell receptor beta chains below come from one sample, sequenced in a study of identical twins. TCRdb re-called the 5' RACE reads with MiXCR, one entry per CDR3 protein. The table records around 290,000 distinct CDR3 sequences, 9.5% of them present only once. The sample was also linked to a second study, of yellow fever vaccine responses in identical twins.

The sample taken for sequencing was CD8+ T cells sorted from blood. All receptors derive from a woman between 18 and 30 years old in good health.

A few counts support this clonotype. V gene TRBV2 combines with J gene TRBJ2-7; 7 nucleotides agree with TRBD1. The CDR3 length is 15 residues. Looked up from germline, CDR1 is SNHLY and CDR2 is FYNNEI. With V trimmed by 7 bases and J by 6 bases, 15 bases remained unmatched. The CDR3 loop is CASIPPPGGLGEQYF. As DNA, the CDR3 is TGTGCCAGCATTCCCCCGCCAGGGGGTCTGGGCGAGCAGTACTTC.

This clonotype came up a few times. The gene calls are TRBV20-1 and TRBJ2-7; tentative D call: TRBD2 (6 bases). This CDR3 has 14 residues. Trimming left V 6 bases short and J 0 bases short, with 15 bases between. Germline-derived CDR1 and CDR2 are DFQATT and SNEGSKA (reference sequence). CDR3 residues: CSAVDLAASYEQYF. The DNA of the CDR3 is TGCAGTGCCGTAGATTTAGCGGCCTCCTACGAGCAGTACTTC.

This chain connects TRBV10-3 to TRBJ2-7; TRBD1 aligns across 8 bases. This CDR3 spans 14 amino acids. V trimming: 3 bases; J trimming: 4 bases; junction bases outside the gene matches: 5. Germline loops: CDR1 ENHRY, CDR2 SYGVKD. The CDR3 loop reads CAISEQGGFYEQYF. CDR3 nucleotide sequence: TGTGCCATCAGTGAACAGGGGGGATTTTACGAGCAGTACTTC.

This clonotype was picked up many times. V and J are TRBV4-2 and TRBJ2-7, with unresolved D. The CDR3 extends over 13 amino acids. The germline V and J ends were trimmed by 0 bases and 6 bases, with 9 bases remaining between them. Germline CDR1 LGHNA, CDR2 YNFKEQ. The CDR3 reads CASSQDRWGEQYF. Here the CDR3 DNA reads TGTGCCAGCAGCCAAGACAGGTGGGGCGAGCAGTACTTC.

In this sample, this clonotype turned up many times. The chain has TRBV9 and TRBJ2-7; TRBD1 matches 7 bases. V shed 3 bases and J 5 bases; nucleotides not matched to a gene: 8. This CDR3 contains 14 residues. Germline assignment: CDR1 SGDLS and CDR2 YYNGEE. Here the CDR3 reads CASSARQGSDEQYF. CDR3 DNA: TGTGCCAGCAGCGCCCGACAGGGCTCGGACGAGCAGTACTTC.

This clonotype was seen repeatedly, ten times or more. V and J are TRBV12-3 or TRBV12-4 and TRBJ2-4; 10 positions agree with TRBD1. The CDR3 has 14 residues. V lost 6 bases to trimming and J lost 5 bases; unmatched junction nucleotides: 4. The CDR3 spells CASRPGTGENIQYF. In DNA form, the CDR3 reads TGTGCCAGCAGGCCCGGGACAGGGGAAAACATTCAGTACTTC.

This clonotype occurred a few times. This chain joins TRBV2 and TRBJ2-7; D is undetermined. Per the germline V gene, CDR1 is SNHLY and CDR2 is FYNNEI. The ends were cut back, 7 bases at V and 2 bases at J, with 15 bases in the middle. The CDR3 sequence is 14 residues long. The CDR3 nucleotides read TGTGCCAGCATCTCAGGCCAGGCCCCCTACGAGCAGTACTTC. Encoded protein: CASISGQAPYEQYF.

This clonotype was counted between two and nine times. Germline and junction disagree at one end, which may indicate a read error. The rearrangement uses TRBV7-7 and TRBJ2-3, with D perhaps matching TRBD1 (6 bases). The CDR3 has 13 amino acids. Germline V gene sequence: CDR1 SSHAT, CDR2 FNYEAQ (reference sequence). This CDR3 reads CASSRDTWNTQYF. The CDR3 nucleotides read TGTGCTAGCAGCCGGGACACCTGGAATACGCAGTATTTT. Looking up the rest from reference TRBV7-7 and TRBJ2-3 gives the full variable domain: GAGVSQSPRYKVTKRGQDVTLRCDPISSHATLYWYQQALGQGPEFLTYFNYEAQPDKSGLPSDRFSAERPEGSISTLTIQRTEQRDSAMYRCASSRDTWNTQYFGPGTRLTVL.

This clonotype was observed many times. The chain combines TRBV12-3 or TRBV12-4 with TRBJ1-5; possibly TRBD1 for D (6 bases). This CDR3 is built from 14 residues. Trimming left V 4 bases short and J 3 bases short, with 10 bases between. DNA of the CDR3: TGTGCCAGCAGTTCCACAGGGAACAATCAGCCCCAGCATTTT. Protein: CASSSTGNNQPQHF.

In this sample, this clonotype turned up many times. V usage is TRBV7-2 and J usage is TRBJ2-7; TRBD2 matches at 10 bases. The V segment lost 5 bases and the J segment 5 bases; nucleotides outside the gene matches: 9. Germline CDR1 reads SGHTA; CDR2 reads FQGNSA. CDR3 length equals 15 residues. This CDR3 reads CASSQNGLAGDEQYF. The CDR3 region has the DNA TGTGCCAGCAGCCAAAATGGTCTAGCGGGGGACGAGCAGTACTTC. Using reference TRBV7-2 and TRBJ2-7 for the parts outside the CDR3, the full variable domain is GAGVSQSPSNKVTEKGKDVELRCDPISGHTALYWYRQSLGQGLEFLIYFQGNSAPDKSGLPSDRFSAERTGGSVSTLTIQRTQQEDSAVYLCASSQNGLAGDEQYFGPGTRLTVT.

The V and J genes are TRBV3-1 and TRBJ1-2; D remains ambiguous. V was shortened by 1 base and J by 5 bases, with 14 bases between the two germline ends. Germline V gives CDR1 LGHDT, CDR2 YNNKEL (reference sequence). The CDR3 loop spans 15 amino acids. This CDR3 is CASSQAPTDLYGYTF. The CDR3 nucleotides read TGTGCCAGCAGCCAAGCCCCTACGGATCTATATGGCTACACCTTC. Combining the CDR3 with reference TRBV3-1 and TRBJ1-2 gives the whole variable domain DTAVSQTPKYLVTQMGNDKSIKCEQNLGHDTMYWYKQDSKKFLKIMFSYNNKELIINETVPNRFSPKSPDKAHLNLHINSLELGDSAVYFCASSQAPTDLYGYTFGSGTRLTVV.

As regards this clonotype: One end of the junction is discordant with germline, which a read error may explain. CDR3 DNA sequence: TGCAGCGTGGAAGAAGGCCGGGGCTACGAGCAGTACTTC. Its translation is CSVEEGRGYEQYF. The gene calls are TRBV29-1 and TRBJ2-7; D is perhaps TRBD2 (5 bases). The CDR3 consists of 13 residues. The V gene's germline CDR1 is SQVTM and CDR2 ANQGSEA.

V usage is TRBV19 and J usage is TRBJ2-1; maybe TRBD2 (6 bases). V lost 7 bases, J lost 4 bases, and 11 bases lay in between. The CDR3 spans 13 residues. Germline assignment: CDR1 LNHDA and CDR2 SQIVND (reference sequence). This chain's CDR3 is CASMDYLYNEQFF. The CDR3 region has the DNA TGTGCCAGTATGGACTATTTGTACAATGAGCAGTTCTTC. Combining the CDR3 with reference TRBV19 and TRBJ2-1 gives the whole variable domain DGGITQSPKYLFRKEGQNVTLSCEQNLNHDAMYWYRQDPGQGLRLIYYSQIVNDFQKGDIAEGYSVSREKKESFPLTVTSAQKNPTAFYLCASMDYLYNEQFFGPGTRLTVL.

This clonotype is deemed medium-sized (0.01 to 0.1%). The chain uses TRBV20-1 and TRBJ2-7; possibly TRBD2 for D (6 bases). The length of the CDR3 is 15 residues. Trimming left V 1 base short and J 3 bases short, with 16 bases between. From germline, CDR1 is DFQATT and CDR2 SNEGSKA (reference sequence). In DNA, the CDR3 is TGCAGTGCTAGAGGCCTCGAGTGGGGGGACTACGAGCAGTACTTC. This translates into CSARGLEWGDYEQYF.

This clonotype showed up just a few times. V is TRBV6-4 and J is TRBJ2-7; TRBD2 aligns across 13 bases. The germline V gene has CDR1 MRHNA and CDR2 SNTAGT. J lost 7 bases, V lost 3 bases, and 6 bases had no gene match. CDR3 length: 15 amino acids. CDR3: CASSERLAGGSEQYF. The CDR3 nucleotides are TGTGCCAGCAGTGAACGACTAGCGGGAGGAAGTGAGCAGTACTTC.

The V call is TRBV6-1, the J call TRBJ2-1; D gene ambiguous. The V end lost 5 bases, the J end lost 2 bases, and 10 bases lay between the germline ends. Germline V gene sequence: CDR1 MNHNS, CDR2 SASEGT. CDR3 length equals 14 residues. This CDR3 is CASSPSRTYNEQFF. Here the CDR3 DNA reads TGTGCCAGCAGTCCCAGCCGAACCTACAATGAGCAGTTCTTC.

This chain connects TRBV9 to TRBJ2-7; D might be TRBD2 (5 bases). There are 15 residues in the CDR3. Trimming left V 4 bases short and J 3 bases short, with 17 bases between. The germline gives CDR1 SGDLS, CDR2 YYNGEE. The CDR3 loop is CASSPRLTLDYEQYF. The CDR3 DNA reads TGTGCCAGCAGCCCTCGACTAACCCTTGACTACGAGCAGTACTTC. Combining the CDR3 with reference TRBV9 and TRBJ2-7 gives the whole variable domain DSGVTQTPKHLITATGQRVTLRCSPRSGDLSVYWYQQSLDQGLQFLIQYYNGEERAKGNILERFSAQQFPDLHSELNLSSLELGDSALYFCASSPRLTLDYEQYFGPGTRLTVT.

The chain carries TRBV6-1 and TRBJ2-7; possible D gene TRBD2, 6 bases. The V end was cut by 6 bases, the J end by 3 bases, with 21 bases between. Looked up from germline, CDR1 is MNHNS and CDR2 is SASEGT. The CDR3 covers 16 residues. This CDR3 reads CASREGLTKYGYEQYF. The CDR3 DNA sequence: TGTGCCAGCAGAGAGGGACTGACGAAATACGGCTACGAGCAGTACTTC.

This clonotype was detected only a few times. CDR3 in amino acids: CASSFDTTEYSGANVLTF. The CDR3 DNA sequence: TGTGCCAGCAGTTTCGACACGACAGAATACTCTGGGGCCAACGTCCTGACTTTC. The chain joins TRBV6-5 to TRBJ2-6; possibly TRBD1 for D (5 bases). CDR3 length: 18 amino acids. Trimming cost V 4 bases and J 0 bases, with 16 bases left between them. Germline loops: CDR1 MNHEY, CDR2 SVGAGI.

The J gene is TRBJ1-1, the V gene TRBV7-2; D ambiguous. This CDR3 region has 14 residues. The germline V gene has CDR1 SGHTA and CDR2 FQGNSA. Trimming took 4 bases from V and 0 from J, leaving 9 bases between them. The DNA of the CDR3 is TGTGCCAGCAGCTACACCCTGGTGAACACTGAAGCTTTCTTT. Translated, it gives CASSYTLVNTEAFF.

This clonotype was picked up many times. V and J are TRBV4-3 and TRBJ1-6, with D tentatively TRBD1 (6 bases). Trimming left V 4 bases short and J 8 bases short, with 12 bases between. Germline CDR1 LGHNA, CDR2 YSLEER. The CDR3 covers 14 residues. This CDR3 reads CASSPRTADSPLHF. The CDR3 DNA reads as TGCGCCAGCAGCCCCCGGACAGCCGATTCACCCCTCCACTTT.

V usage is TRBV15 and J usage is TRBJ1-5, with D possibly matching TRBD1 (6 bases). The germline V gene encodes CDR1 LNHNV and CDR2 YYDKDF (reference sequence). CDR3 length: 17 residues. Trimming pared 0 bases from V and 4 bases from J, leaving 16 bases between. For the CDR3, the DNA is TGTGCCACCAGCAGAGAAGTGTGGGGGGCCGGGAATCAGCCCCAGCATTTT. It specifies CATSREVWGAGNQPQHF.

The chain links TRBV7-9 to TRBJ2-2; 11 bases match TRBD1. This CDR3 is built from 17 residues. Germline V gives CDR1 SEHNR, CDR2 FQNEAQ (reference sequence). V lost 3 bases and J lost 5; bases outside the gene matches: 8. CDR3 amino acids: CASSFLGTGGYTGELFF. The CDR3 nucleotides read TGTGCCAGCAGCTTTCTCGGGACAGGGGGTTATACCGGGGAGCTGTTTTTT. The variable domain in full, with the rest retrieved from reference TRBV7-9 and TRBJ2-2, is DTGVSQNPRHKITKRGQNVTFRCDPISEHNRLYWYRQTLGQGPEFLTYFQNEAQLEKSRLLSDRFSAERPKGSFSTLEIQRTEQGDSAMYLCASSFLGTGGYTGELFFGEGSRLTVL.

The DNA for the CDR3 is TGTGCCAGCAGTGAAGCGAGCTGGGTCAGGGGCTACGAGCAGTACTTC. Protein sequence: CASSEASWVRGYEQYF. The rearrangement links TRBV6-1 to TRBJ2-7, with D possibly matching TRBD1 (6 bases). CDR3 length: 16 amino acids. V was pared by 0 bases and J by 3 bases, with 15 bases between. Germline V CDR1 and CDR2: MNHNS, SASEGT.

This clonotype has at least ten counts. The chain uses TRBV14 and TRBJ2-5; maybe TRBD2 (5 bases). The CDR3 is made up of 15 amino acids. The germline V gene encodes CDR1 SGHDN and CDR2 FVKESK. V lost 3 bases to trimming and J lost 4 bases, with 15 bases between them. CDR3 coding DNA: TGTGCCAGCAGCCACTTCGCAGGAGAGGGAGAGACCCAGTACTTC. Translating gives CASSHFAGEGETQYF.

This clonotype was observed at least ten times. This chain joins TRBV9 and TRBJ2-1, with TRBD1 identical over 12 bases. Germline loops: CDR1 SGDLS, CDR2 YYNGEE. The CDR3 spans 16 residues. Germline trimming cut 0 bases from V and 4 bases from J; bases unmatched to any gene: 2. CDR3 loop: CASSVEGQGAYNEQFF. CDR3 DNA: TGTGCCAGCAGCGTAGAGGGACAGGGGGCGTACAATGAGCAGTTCTTC.

This clonotype has at least ten counts. This chain links TRBV25-1 with TRBJ2-3, with 8 bases fitting TRBD2. J was trimmed by 3 bases and V by 1 base; bases with no gene match: 9. The CDR3 runs to 17 residues. Germline CDR1 and CDR2: MGHDK and SYGVNS. The CDR3 loop reads CASSESTSGRATDTQYF. In DNA, the CDR3 is TGTGCCAGCAGTGAATCCACCAGCGGGAGAGCGACAGATACGCAGTATTTT. Full variable domain (outside the CDR3, taken from reference TRBV25-1 and TRBJ2-3): EADIYQTPRYLVIGTGKKITLECSQTMGHDKMYWYQQDPGMELHLIHYSYGVNSTEKGDLSSESTVSRIRTEHFPLTLESARPSHTSQYLCASSESTSGRATDTQYFGPGTRLTVL.